This T cell receptor (beta chain) was recorded in a study of OX40 agonist ivuxolimab in advanced cancers. Collection of blood occurred at baseline, at cycle 4 day 1, and at cycle 7 day 1. Deletions cut 5 bases from V and 0 bases from J, with 13 bases between. The germline V gene encodes CDR1 SGHTA and CDR2 FQGNSA. The CDR3 is 15 residues long. Profiled with immunoSEQ multiplex PCR; TCRdb holds only in-frame clones, not every one. The repertoire has about 70,000 clones, about 93% of them found once; the top ten carry 6% to 8%. The genes are TRBV7-2 and TRBJ1-1; D perhaps matches TRBD1 (6 bases). The sequences come from CD4+ or CD8+ T cells sorted from blood, collected in a trial of the OX40 agonist ivuxolimab. The source of this sequence is an adult with an advanced solid tumor such as melanoma, head and neck, liver or kidney cancer. CDR3 nucleotides: TGTGCCAGCAGCCTCTCTGGGGGCATGAACACTGAAGCTTTCTTT. It yields the protein CASSLSGGMNTEAFF.